This TCR beta chain is from a study of T cells in Graves' hyperthyroidism and ophthalmopathy. Overall study findings and caveats: Ophthalmopathy and stable hyperthyroidism were separated by a 13 V-J model.

TCR beta CDR3 regions were amplified from RNA transcripts. HTBI primers were the set used in a first-round RT-PCR of the TCR CDR3. Each CDR3 protein is one row after TCRdb ran MiXCR on the multiplex PCR reads. The sample carries about 360,000 distinct CDR3 sequences, about 13% recorded once. This clonotype showed up many times. Its antigen is unknown. This CDR3 has 15 amino acids. The V end lost 0 bases, the J end lost 0 bases, and 5 bases lay between the germline ends. Per the germline V gene, CDR1 is MNHEY and CDR2 is SMNVEV (reference sequence). PBMCs stemmed from over 7.5 ml fresh peripheral blood. Sequenced material: blood. V and J are TRBV27 and TRBJ2-2; unclear D gene. The TCR was taken from a woman between 18 and 29 years old with Graves' hyperthyroidism. The CDR3 is CASSLSETNTGELFF. In DNA, the CDR3 is TGTGCCAGCAGTTTATCTGAAACGAACACCGGGGAGCTGTTTTTT.